Reported below is one TCR beta chain. CDR3 length equals 16 residues. From germline, CDR1 is SNHLY and CDR2 FYNNEI. Between the trimmed V and J ends, which lost 3 bases and 7 bases, there was a span of 21 bases. These data come from a study of blood T cell repertoires in COVID-19. The wider study: COVID-19 samples, acute and convalescent, were from the United States, Italy and Spain.

Those enrolled, adults aged 18 to 89 years, came from about two dozen US areas. Participants reported their clinical history, and cohort assignment relied on those reports. Assay used: immunoSEQ multiplex PCR; TCRdb lists only in-frame clones, some missing. The sample lists 150,000 to 200,000 clones; approximately 80% were seen once. The sequenced sample was PBMCs or T cells enriched from blood (not recorded which). This sequence joins TRBV2 and TRBJ1-1, with D possibly TRBD1 on 6 matching bases. The sequence derives from a woman aged 60-70 years who had recovered from COVID-19. DNA for the CDR3: TGTGCCAGCAGTGAGAGGTTGACAGGAATAGGACATGAAGCTTTCTTT. Protein sequence: CASSERLTGIGHEAFF.